Shown below are 24 T cell receptor beta chains from a single sample sequenced in a study of T cell responses to AZD1222 COVID-19 vaccine. The assay was immunoSEQ multiplex PCR, and TCRdb's table has in-frame clones only and misses some. Counted here are around 100,000 clones, 80% to 95% occurring once; the ten biggest clones make up about 1.5%. The source material was peripheral blood, sampled on day 0 of AZD1222 vaccination. These receptors came from an adult in good health.

Of note for this clone: The junction and the germline gene differ at one end; a read error may be behind it. The J gene is TRBJ2-1, the V gene TRBV19; no firm D call. The CDR3 contains 13 residues. Germline CDR1 reads LNHDA; CDR2 reads SQIVND (reference sequence). DNA of the CDR3: TGTGCCAGTAGTATCCGCCAGGACGCCGCGAGTCTCTTC. This sequence encodes CASSIRQDAASLF. The full variable domain, with the rest looked up from reference TRBV19 and TRBJ2-1, is DGGITQSPKYLFRKEGQNVTLSCEQNLNHDAMYWYRQDPGQGLRLIYYSQIVNDFQKGDIAEGYSVSREKKESFPLTVTSAQKNPTAFYLCASSIRQDAASLFGPGTRLTVL.

A single count supports this clone. The chain employs TRBV6-5 and TRBJ2-6; D gene unclear. Germline-derived CDR1 and CDR2 are MNHEY and SVGAGI. CDR3 length equals 15 residues. The V end was cut by 2 bases, the J end by 1 base, with 6 bases between. DNA of the CDR3: TGTGCCAGCAGTTACGTCGGTTCTGGGGCCAACGTCCTGACTTTC. Protein: CASSYVGSGANVLTF.

J is TRBJ2-3 and V is TRBV15, with TRBD1 matching over 10 bases. Germline assignment: CDR1 LNHNV and CDR2 YYDKDF (reference sequence). V trimming: 3 bases; J trimming: 5 bases; junction bases outside the gene matches: 8. The CDR3 is 16 residues long. The CDR3 nucleotides are TGTGCCACCAGCAGGGGACAGGGGCCGGTGGGAGATACGCAGTATTTT. Encoded protein: CATSRGQGPVGDTQYF. The variable domain in full, with the rest retrieved from reference TRBV15 and TRBJ2-3, is DAMVIQNPRYQVTQFGKPVTLSCSQTLNHNVMYWYQQKSSQAPKLLFHYYDKDFNNEADTPDNFQSRRPNTSFCFLDIRSPGLGDTAMYLCATSRGQGPVGDTQYFGPGTRLTVL.

This clone was counted once. V and J are TRBV28 and TRBJ1-1; no clear D gene. This CDR3 spans 13 amino acids. Per germline, CDR1 MDHEN and CDR2 SYDVKM. Trimming took 9 bases from V and 0 from J, leaving 11 bases between them. The CDR3 loop reads CASKQYMNTEAFF. The CDR3 DNA reads TGTGCCAGTAAACAGTACATGAACACTGAAGCTTTCTTT.

The rearrangement joins TRBV28 to TRBJ1-5; 7 nucleotides line up with TRBD1. J lost 8 bases, V lost 6 bases, and 4 bases had no gene match. The length of the CDR3 is 12 residues. Germline assignment: CDR1 MDHEN and CDR2 SYDVKM. CDR3 nucleotides: TGTGCCAGCAGGGGACAGAAAGAGCCCCAGCATTTT. Protein sequence: CASRGQKEPQHF.

The chain carries TRBV7-2 and TRBJ2-1; TRBD1 or TRBD2 may be the D gene (5 bases each). V lost 6 bases to trimming and J lost 10 bases, with 34 bases between them. The CDR3 extends over 19 amino acids. Per germline, CDR1 SGHTA and CDR2 FQGNSA. The CDR3 loop is CASSPYGTGTTDGFGEQFF. The CDR3 DNA sequence: TGTGCCAGCAGTCCCTATGGGACCGGGACGACCGACGGCTTTGGAGAGCAGTTCTTC.

The CDR3 sequence is CASSLATGGGGNTIYF. The CDR3 coding sequence is TGTGCCAGCAGCTTGGCGACAGGGGGTGGTGGAAACACCATATATTTT. The V gene is TRBV5-4, the J gene TRBJ1-3, with 9 bases lining up with TRBD1. The CDR3 extends over 16 amino acids. Germline V gene sequence: CDR1 SGHNT, CDR2 YYREEE (reference sequence). The V and J ends lost 0 bases and 3 bases, in that order; junction bases with no gene match: 4.

V usage is TRBV6-5 and J usage is TRBJ1-3; D unclear. Germline V gene lookup returns CDR1 MNHEY and CDR2 SVGAGI. The CDR3 extends over 15 amino acids. V lost 2 bases and J 3 bases, leaving 11 bases between the germline ends. CDR3 amino acids: CASSYNGEGGNTIYF. CDR3 sequence (DNA): TGTGCCAGCAGTTACAACGGCGAAGGTGGAAACACCATATATTTT.

The chain has TRBV9 and TRBJ2-2; TRBD1 agrees at 11 bases. This CDR3 has 16 amino acids. The junction had 1 base not matched to a gene; V was cut back by 0 bases and J by 3 bases. Germline CDR1 reads SGDLS; CDR2 reads YYNGEE. The CDR3 region has the DNA TGTGCCAGCAGCGTAGCGGGACAGGGGGACACCGGGGAGCTGTTTTTT. This sequence encodes CASSVAGQGDTGELFF.

The chain carries TRBV5-4 and TRBJ2-1, with D unclear. Germline V gives CDR1 SGHNT, CDR2 YYREEE (reference sequence). Deletions cut 0 bases from V and 4 bases from J, with 11 bases between. The CDR3 is 15 residues long. The CDR3 loop reads CASSLDTSAYNEQFF. DNA of the CDR3: TGTGCCAGCAGCTTGGACACAAGTGCATACAATGAGCAGTTCTTC.

The rearrangement links TRBV12-3 or TRBV12-4 to TRBJ2-7, with TRBD2 matching over 8 bases. This CDR3 region has 13 residues. V lost 8 bases, J lost 2 bases, and 5 bases stayed unmatched. CDR3 residues: CASRIAGTYEQYF. CDR3 nucleotides: TGTGCCAGCCGAATAGCGGGAACCTACGAGCAGTACTTC.

The genes are TRBV7-3 and TRBJ2-5; D may be TRBD2 (5 bases). CDR3 size: 14 residues. Trimming cost V 5 bases and J 3 bases, with 13 bases left between them. Germline CDR1 reads SGHTA; CDR2 reads FQGTGA. The CDR3 bases are TGTGCCAGCAGCCTCGGTTTCGGGGAAGAGACCCAGTACTTC. This translates into CASSLGFGEETQYF.

The V and J genes are TRBV6-5 and TRBJ2-1; TRBD2 matches 13 bases. The germline V gene encodes CDR1 MNHEY and CDR2 SVGAGI. Losses at the gene ends were 7 bases for V and 4 bases for J; bases not matched to a gene: 4. There are 15 residues in the CDR3. CDR3 protein: CASIGLAGAYNEQFF. DNA for the CDR3: TGTGCCAGCATAGGACTAGCGGGAGCATACAATGAGCAGTTCTTC.

The V and J genes are TRBV6-6 and TRBJ2-7, with 15 nucleotides matching TRBD2. Germline V gives CDR1 MNHNY, CDR2 SVGAGI (reference sequence). The junction had 13 bases not matched to a gene; V was cut back by 5 bases and J by 5 bases. CDR3 size: 18 residues. The chain's CDR3 is CASSPGLAGGGLFNEQYF. CDR3 DNA: TGTGCCAGCAGTCCAGGACTAGCGGGAGGGGGGCTCTTCAACGAGCAGTACTTC.

The rearrangement uses TRBV21-1 and TRBJ2-1; the D call of TRBD2 is as the table states it, not checked on the DNA. TRBV21-1 is designated a pseudogene. The CDR3 loop spans 16 amino acids. DNA of the CDR3: TGTGCCAGCAGCAAAAGGACTAGCGGGAGCCCCAATGAGCAGTTCTTC. It encodes CASSKRTSGSPNEQFF.

The chain joins TRBV27 to TRBJ1-2, with D tentatively TRBD1 (6 bases). V was shortened by 3 bases and J by 7 bases, with 15 bases between the two germline ends. Germline loops: CDR1 MNHEY, CDR2 SMNVEV (reference sequence). There are 14 residues in the CDR3. CDR3 loop: CASSFGGPAAGYTF. Here the CDR3 DNA reads TGTGCCAGCAGTTTCGGGGGCCCGGCAGCTGGCTACACCTTC.

The chain links TRBV6-5 to TRBJ1-2; 10 nucleotides align to TRBD1. The germline CDR1 and CDR2 sequences are MNHEY and SVGAGI. This CDR3 is 15 amino acids long. V lost 2 bases and J lost 2; bases outside the gene matches: 2. CDR3 nucleotide sequence: TGTGCCAGCAGTTACGTGACAGGGGGCAACTATGGCTACACCTTC. Translation gives CASSYVTGGNYGYTF.

The rearrangement uses TRBV7-8 and TRBJ2-7, with 7 bases lining up with TRBD1. V lost 5 bases, J lost 4 bases, and 20 bases stayed unmatched. This CDR3 region has 18 residues. CDR1 is SGHVS, CDR2 FQNEAQ, per germline. CDR3: CASSLEGAGKGRGYEQYF. In DNA form, the CDR3 reads TGTGCCAGCAGCCTTGAGGGGGCAGGGAAGGGTAGAGGGTACGAGCAGTACTTC.

The chain has TRBV18 and TRBJ2-7, with 7 bases lining up with TRBD2. Losses at the gene ends were 6 bases for V and 1 base for J; bases not matched to a gene: 12. The germline CDR1 and CDR2 sequences are KGHSH and LQKENI. This CDR3 spans 16 amino acids. This CDR3 reads CASSLGSSGNSYEQYF. The CDR3 bases are TGTGCCAGCTCCCTCGGTTCTAGCGGCAATTCCTACGAGCAGTACTTC.

This sequence joins TRBV20-1 and TRBJ2-4; D is unresolved. The V end was cut by 3 bases, the J end by 0 bases, with 12 bases between. Germline V CDR1 and CDR2: DFQATT, SNEGSKA (reference sequence). The CDR3 is 15 residues long. The CDR3: CSASQQLLAKNIQYF. CDR3 bases: TGCAGTGCTAGTCAACAGTTACTAGCCAAAAACATTCAGTACTTC.

This sequence joins TRBV7-2 and TRBJ2-3; 8 bases are a match to TRBD2. Trimming removed 5 bases from V and 1 base from J; junction bases left unmatched: 8. The V gene's germline CDR1 is SGHTA and CDR2 FQGNSA. This CDR3 spans 16 amino acids. CDR3 bases: TGTGCCAGCAGCCGTTTTATAGCGGGACGCACAGATACGCAGTATTTT. As protein: CASSRFIAGRTDTQYF. Combining the CDR3 with reference TRBV7-2 and TRBJ2-3 gives the whole variable domain GAGVSQSPSNKVTEKGKDVELRCDPISGHTALYWYRQSLGQGLEFLIYFQGNSAPDKSGLPSDRFSAERTGGSVSTLTIQRTQQEDSAVYLCASSRFIAGRTDTQYFGPGTRLTVL.

CDR3 loop: CASRNSTGAHQPQHF. CDR3 bases: TGTGCCAGCAGGAATTCGACAGGGGCCCATCAGCCCCAGCATTTT. V gene TRBV21-1 combines with J gene TRBJ1-5; no check of the table's D call, TRBD1, against the DNA was made. TRBV21-1 is an annotated pseudogene. This CDR3 is 15 amino acids long.

The V call is TRBV18, the J call TRBJ2-7, with D unresolved. The length of the CDR3 is 12 residues. Per the germline V gene, CDR1 is KGHSH and CDR2 is LQKENI. The ends were cut back, 2 bases at V and 6 bases at J, with 8 bases in the middle. The CDR3 DNA reads TGTGCCAGCTCACCAGATAGGGTCGAGCAGTACTTC. It is translated as CASSPDRVEQYF.

The sample holds one count of this clone. The chain couples TRBV6-5 to TRBJ1-1; D uncertain. CDR3 length: 13 amino acids. Germline loops: CDR1 MNHEY, CDR2 SVGAGI. V was clipped by 4 bases and J by 4 bases, with 10 bases between them. The CDR3 here is CASSLDGFTEAFF. The CDR3 DNA follows: TGTGCCAGCAGTTTGGACGGATTCACTGAAGCTTTCTTT.